This T cell receptor beta chain comes out of a study of identical twins. Broader study findings: Clonotypes of the beta chain that were abundant in cord blood carried fewer insertions (memory repertoires showed none). An excess of low generation probability was shown by twin-shared out-of-frame alpha sequences. Zero-insertion results could be subject to partial confounding by invariant MAIT and iNKT cells. Without tracking the same donors, conclusions rested on cross-sectional statistical analysis.

V lost 1 base and J 3 bases, leaving 7 bases between the germline ends. CDR1 is DFQATT, CDR2 SNEGSKA, per germline (reference sequence). The CDR3 consists of 12 residues. TCRdb itself ran the 5' RACE reads through MiXCR, one entry per CDR3 protein. The sample has some 240,000 distinct CDR3 sequences; roughly 10% are singletons. This clonotype was seen ten or more times. The target antigen is unknown. This sequence originates from a middle-aged man in good health. The chain combines TRBV20-1 with TRBJ2-7; D is unclear. Sample: memory T cells sorted from blood. The CDR3 nucleotides are TGCAGTGCTAGAGGCCAGATCTACGAGCAGTACTTC. This gives the protein CSARGQIYEQYF.